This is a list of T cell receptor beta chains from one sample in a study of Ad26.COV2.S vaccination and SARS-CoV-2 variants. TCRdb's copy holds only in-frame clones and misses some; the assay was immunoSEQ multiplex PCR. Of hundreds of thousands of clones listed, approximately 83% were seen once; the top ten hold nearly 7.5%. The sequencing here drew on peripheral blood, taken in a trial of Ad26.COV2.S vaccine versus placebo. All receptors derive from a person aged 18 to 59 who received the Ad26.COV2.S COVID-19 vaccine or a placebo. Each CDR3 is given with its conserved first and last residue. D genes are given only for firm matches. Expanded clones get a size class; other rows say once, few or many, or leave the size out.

CDR3 protein: CATSDLEPRGPDTQYF
CDR3 DNA: TGTGCCACCAGTGATTTAGAGCCCAGGGGGCCAGATACGCAGTATTTT
V gene: TRBV24-1
D gene: TRBD1
clone size: NA
J gene: TRBJ2-3

CDR3 protein: CASSLRLAGGFASTDTQYF
CDR3 DNA: TGCGCCAGCAGCTTACGACTAGCGGGGGGGTTCGCTAGCACAGATACGCAGTATTTT
V gene: TRBV5-1
D gene: TRBD2
clone size: NA
J gene: TRBJ2-3

CDR3 protein: CASSLASGSSYEQYF
CDR3 DNA: TGTGCCAGCAGCTTAGCGTCGGGCAGCTCCTACGAGCAGTACTTC
V gene: TRBV7-2
D gene: NA
clone size: NA
J gene: TRBJ2-7

CDR3 protein: CASSLSSGTLWEQYF
CDR3 DNA: TGTGCCAGCAGCTTGAGTAGCGGGACCCTTTGGGAGCAGTACTTC
V gene: TRBV5-6
D gene: TRBD2
clone size: many
J gene: TRBJ2-7

CDR3 protein: CASSLSTGQTDTQYF
CDR3 DNA: TGTGCCAGCAGTTTATCGACAGGGCAAACAGATACGCAGTATTTT
V gene: TRBV28
D gene: TRBD1
clone size: NA
J gene: TRBJ2-3

CDR3 protein: CASSLGSNTEAFF
CDR3 DNA: TGCGCCAGCAGCTTGGGGAGTAACACTGAAGCTTTCTTT
V gene: TRBV5-1
D gene: NA
clone size: NA
J gene: TRBJ1-1

CDR3 protein: CASSRYLAGGPYNEQFF
CDR3 DNA: TGCGCCAGCAGCCGGTATTTAGCGGGGGGGCCCTACAATGAGCAGTTCTTC
V gene: TRBV4-3
D gene: TRBD2
clone size: NA
J gene: TRBJ2-1

CDR3 protein: CASSYRVEWDEQYF
CDR3 DNA: TGTGCCAGCAGTTACCGGGTCGAGTGGGACGAGCAGTACTTC
V gene: TRBV27
D gene: NA
clone size: NA
J gene: TRBJ2-7

CDR3 protein: CASSYGGKYEQYF
CDR3 DNA: TGTGCCAGCAGTTACGGGGGGAAATACGAGCAGTACTTC
V gene: TRBV6-2/TRBV6-3
D gene: NA
clone size: many
J gene: TRBJ2-7

CDR3 protein: CASSEKYSNQPQHF
CDR3 DNA: TGTGCCAGCAGTGAAAAATATAGCAATCAGCCCCAGCATTTT
V gene: TRBV6-1
D gene: NA
clone size: NA
J gene: TRBJ1-5

CDR3 protein: CASSHREYGYTF
CDR3 DNA: TGTGCCAGCAGTCACAGGGAATATGGCTACACCTTC
V gene: TRBV27
D gene: NA
clone size: NA
J gene: TRBJ1-2

CDR3 protein: CASSRGQGTGNTIYF
CDR3 DNA: TGTGCCAGCAGCCGTGGACAGGGCACTGGAAACACCATATATTTT
V gene: TRBV3-1/TRBV3-2
D gene: TRBD1
clone size: NA
J gene: TRBJ1-3

CDR3 protein: CASSQWTSSNEQFF
CDR3 DNA: TGTGCCAGCAGCCAATGGACTAGCTCTAATGAGCAGTTCTTC
V gene: TRBV3-1/TRBV3-2
D gene: TRBD2
clone size: NA
J gene: TRBJ2-1

CDR3 protein: CASSPSGVYHEQFF
CDR3 DNA: TGTGCCAGCAGTCCTAGCGGGGTTTACCATGAGCAGTTCTTC
V gene: TRBV7-3
D gene: TRBD2
clone size: NA
J gene: TRBJ2-1

CDR3 protein: CASSQVLAGSYEQYF
CDR3 DNA: TGTGCCAGCAGCCAAGTCCTAGCGGGGTCCTACGAGCAGTACTTC
V gene: TRBV4-2
D gene: TRBD2
clone size: NA
J gene: TRBJ2-7

CDR3 protein: CAISGPEGSLAGELFF
CDR3 DNA: TGTGCCATCAGTGGGCCTGAGGGTAGCCTAGCCGGGGAGCTGTTTTTT
V gene: TRBV10-3
D gene: NA
clone size: NA
J gene: TRBJ2-2

CDR3 protein: CSALQGANEKLFF
CDR3 DNA: TGCAGCGCCTTACAGGGGGCTAATGAAAAACTGTTTTTT
V gene: TRBV29-1
D gene: TRBD1
clone size: NA
J gene: TRBJ1-4

CDR3 protein: CASSEARGQGLNYGYTF
CDR3 DNA: TGTGCCAGCAGTGAAGCGCGAGGTCAGGGACTCAACTATGGCTACACCTTC
V gene: TRBV6-1
D gene: NA
clone size: NA
J gene: TRBJ1-2

CDR3 protein: CASTPGSGLPSYGYTF
CDR3 DNA: TGTGCCAGCACCCCGGGAAGTGGGCTGCCTTCCTATGGCTACACCTTC
V gene: TRBV7-6
D gene: NA
clone size: NA
J gene: TRBJ1-2

CDR3 protein: CASSLGQLTEAFF
CDR3 DNA: TGTGCCAGCTCACTCGGACAGTTGACTGAAGCTTTCTTT
V gene: TRBV18
D gene: NA
clone size: NA
J gene: TRBJ1-1

CDR3 protein: CASSLAPSPGQGGYTF
CDR3 DNA: TGTGCCAGCAGCTTAGCGCCCTCCCCAGGACAGGGTGGCTACACCTTC
V gene: TRBV7-2
D gene: TRBD1
clone size: NA
J gene: TRBJ1-2

CDR3 protein: CASSLHSNQPQHF
CDR3 DNA: TGTGCCAGCAGCTTACATAGCAATCAGCCCCAGCATTTT
V gene: TRBV7-3
D gene: NA
clone size: NA
J gene: TRBJ1-5

CDR3 protein: CASSRDLNKETQYF
CDR3 DNA: TGCGCCAGCAGCCGGGACTTGAACAAAGAGACCCAGTACTTC
V gene: TRBV5-1
D gene: NA
clone size: NA
J gene: TRBJ2-5

CDR3 protein: CATTGTSGYEQYF
CDR3 DNA: TGTGCCACAACCGGGACTAGCGGATACGAGCAGTACTTC
V gene: TRBV6-6
D gene: TRBD2
clone size: NA
J gene: TRBJ2-7

CDR3 protein: CASSSIRHLNTGELFF
CDR3 DNA: TGTGCCAGCAGTTCCATTCGACATCTCAACACCGGGGAGCTGTTTTTT
V gene: TRBV7-9
D gene: NA
clone size: NA
J gene: TRBJ2-2

CDR3 protein: CASSGQAYNSPLHF
CDR3 DNA: TGTGCCAGCAGTGGACAGGCCTATAATTCACCCCTCCACTTT
V gene: TRBV2
D gene: NA
clone size: few
J gene: TRBJ1-6

CDR3 protein: CASSLERTDTQYF
CDR3 DNA: TGTGCCAGCAGCCTCGAGCGCACAGATACGCAGTATTTT
V gene: TRBV5-6
D gene: NA
clone size: NA
J gene: TRBJ2-3

CDR3 protein: CASSETGASYGYTF
CDR3 DNA: TGTGCCAGCAGTGAGACTGGGGCTAGCTATGGCTACACCTTC
V gene: TRBV2
D gene: NA
clone size: few
J gene: TRBJ1-2

CDR3 protein: CASSLANGAEQYF
CDR3 DNA: TGCGCCAGCAGCTTGGCTAACGGGGCGGAGCAGTACTTC
V gene: TRBV5-1
D gene: NA
clone size: few
J gene: TRBJ2-7

CDR3 protein: CASSPGALGTDTQYF
CDR3 DNA: TGTGCCAGCTCCCCAGGAGCTCTGGGCACAGATACGCAGTATTTT
V gene: TRBV25-1
D gene: NA
clone size: few
J gene: TRBJ2-3

CDR3 protein: CASSQYRERSTDTQYF
CDR3 DNA: TGCGCCAGCAGCCAATATAGAGAGCGTAGCACAGATACGCAGTATTTT
V gene: TRBV4-3
D gene: NA
clone size: NA
J gene: TRBJ2-3

CDR3 protein: CASSLYGANTDTQYF
CDR3 DNA: TGTGCCAGCAGCTTGTATGGGGCGAACACAGATACGCAGTATTTT
V gene: TRBV5-5
D gene: NA
clone size: NA
J gene: TRBJ2-3

CDR3 protein: CASSPSAGEYQETQYF
CDR3 DNA: TGTGCCAGCAGCCCCAGTGCGGGGGAGTACCAAGAGACCCAGTACTTC
V gene: TRBV27
D gene: TRBD2
clone size: NA
J gene: TRBJ2-5

CDR3 protein: CASSQRTVDQPQHF
CDR3 DNA: TGCGCCAGCAGCCAAAGGACCGTAGATCAGCCCCAGCATTTT
V gene: TRBV4-1
D gene: NA
clone size: NA
J gene: TRBJ1-5

CDR3 protein: CASSSGQGEAFF
CDR3 DNA: TGTGCCAGCAGCTCCGGACAGGGGGAAGCTTTCTTT
V gene: TRBV7-3
D gene: TRBD1
clone size: NA
J gene: TRBJ1-1

CDR3 protein: CASSIGGAPGNTIYF
CDR3 DNA: TGTGCCAGTAGTATCGGAGGGGCTCCGGGAAACACCATATATTTT
V gene: TRBV19
D gene: NA
clone size: once
J gene: TRBJ1-3

CDR3 protein: CASSSGSQETQYF
CDR3 DNA: TGTGCCAGCAGCTCCGGGAGCCAAGAGACCCAGTACTTC
V gene: TRBV6-2/TRBV6-3
D gene: NA
clone size: few
J gene: TRBJ2-5

CDR3 protein: CASSLARVTDTQYF
CDR3 DNA: TGTGCCAGCAGCTTAGCTAGAGTCACAGATACGCAGTATTTT
V gene: TRBV11-2
D gene: NA
clone size: NA
J gene: TRBJ2-3

CDR3 protein: CASSYRSSPLSEQYF
CDR3 DNA: TGTGCCAGCAGCTACAGGTCCTCGCCTCTTTCAGAGCAGTACTTC
V gene: TRBV11-2
D gene: NA
clone size: NA
J gene: TRBJ2-7

CDR3 protein: CASSLAGFGNQPQHF
CDR3 DNA: TGTGCCAGCAGCTTGGCGGGTTTCGGCAATCAGCCCCAGCATTTT
V gene: TRBV5-6
D gene: NA
clone size: NA
J gene: TRBJ1-5

CDR3 protein: CASSQRPGPTEAFF
CDR3 DNA: TGTGCCAGCAGCCAAAGACCGGGACCCACTGAAGCTTTCTTT
V gene: TRBV14
D gene: NA
clone size: NA
J gene: TRBJ1-1

CDR3 protein: CASSPGGAGQPQHF
CDR3 DNA: TGTGCCAGCAGCCCCGGTGGGGCAGGTCAGCCCCAGCATTTT
V gene: TRBV7-9
D gene: NA
clone size: NA
J gene: TRBJ1-5

CDR3 protein: CASSQGAGVNFRETQYF
CDR3 DNA: TGTGCCAGCAGCCAGGGGGCCGGGGTCAACTTTAGAGAGACCCAGTACTTC
V gene: TRBV5-4
D gene: TRBD1
clone size: NA
J gene: TRBJ2-5

CDR3 protein: CASSLDRADEQFF
CDR3 DNA: TGCGCCAGCAGCCTGGACAGGGCGGATGAGCAGTTCTTC
V gene: TRBV5-1
D gene: TRBD1
clone size: NA
J gene: TRBJ2-1

CDR3 protein: CASILRASGSYEQYF
CDR3 DNA: TGTGCCAGCATCCTCAGGGCTAGCGGTTCCTACGAGCAGTACTTC
V gene: TRBV6-5
D gene: TRBD2
clone size: NA
J gene: TRBJ2-7

CDR3 protein: CSVRRQLNTEAFF
CDR3 DNA: TGCAGCGTTCGTCGCCAGCTTAACACTGAAGCTTTCTTT
V gene: TRBV29-1
D gene: NA
clone size: NA
J gene: TRBJ1-1

CDR3 protein: CASSRLGGDLGGNTIYF
CDR3 DNA: TGTGCCAGCAGCCGCCTGGGAGGGGATCTTGGCGGAAACACCATATATTTT
V gene: TRBV14
D gene: NA
clone size: NA
J gene: TRBJ1-3

CDR3 protein: CASRFGQSTEAFF
CDR3 DNA: TGTGCCAGCAGGTTTGGACAGTCTACTGAAGCTTTCTTT
V gene: TRBV7-3
D gene: NA
clone size: few
J gene: TRBJ1-1

CDR3 protein: CASSSGKETQYF
CDR3 DNA: TGTGCCAGTAGTTCAGGGAAAGAGACCCAGTACTTC
V gene: TRBV19
D gene: NA
clone size: NA
J gene: TRBJ2-5

CDR3 protein: CTSSQDAQGRSYNSPLHF
CDR3 DNA: TGCACCAGCAGCCAAGACGCACAGGGGCGCTCCTATAATTCACCCCTCCACTTT
V gene: TRBV1
D gene: NA
clone size: NA
J gene: TRBJ1-6

CDR3 protein: CASSLRSSGGDTQYF
CDR3 DNA: TGTGCCAGCAGCTTAAGGTCTAGCGGGGGGGATACGCAGTATTTT
V gene: TRBV7-3
D gene: TRBD2
clone size: once
J gene: TRBJ2-3

CDR3 protein: CASSMGVDNEQFF
CDR3 DNA: TGTGCCAGTAGTATGGGGGTCGACAATGAGCAGTTCTTC
V gene: TRBV19
D gene: NA
clone size: once
J gene: TRBJ2-1

CDR3 protein: CASIQGGNSPLHF
CDR3 DNA: TGTGCCAGCATACAGGGGGGCAATTCACCCCTCCACTTT
V gene: TRBV2
D gene: TRBD1
clone size: NA
J gene: TRBJ1-6

CDR3 protein: CASSLRQTSTDTQYF
CDR3 DNA: TGCGCCAGCAGCCTACGACAGACTAGCACAGATACGCAGTATTTT
V gene: TRBV4-3
D gene: NA
clone size: NA
J gene: TRBJ2-3